What follows describes a single T cell receptor (beta chain). No antigen is known for it. The record has no base qualities; no much larger clone is one base away. Reading the germline V gene gives CDR1 SGDLS and CDR2 YYNGEE. Between the V and J ends, shortened by 4 bases and 4 bases respectively, the junction contains 17 bases. The CDR3 starts with the cysteine, ends with the phenylalanine, and has 16 residues. The retained sequence is limited to the CDR3, 48 bases, with the frame set at the first base. Participants in the prospective study were aged about 18 to 90 years, lived in some 24 United States geographic areas, and enrolled through a virtual design. To assign participants to cohorts, the prospective study relied on clinical history that participants themselves reported in a screening survey and a study questionnaire. For ImmuneRACE Cohort 3, a participant was defined as recovered based on two consecutive negative NP/OP PCR tests, clearance by a healthcare professional, or resolution of symptoms. In the prospective study, mobile phlebotomists collected whole blood, serum and a nasopharyngeal or oropharyngeal swab from each participant. Participants in the prospective study had the option to provide additional blood draws and questionnaires over a roughly 2-month period. Before DNA extraction, prospective study blood samples were shipped either frozen or at room temperature.

The immunoSEQ Assay, a bias-controlled multiplex PCR, was used to amplify TCRbeta CDR3 regions from genomic DNA. On the authors' methods: Nucleated cell counts per sample were estimated from amplification of reference gene primers within the assay. Sequence reads were collapsed and filtered to measure the absolute abundance of every unique TCRbeta CDR3 rearrangement. For each sample, productive Simpson clonality was calculated by taking the square root of Simpson's diversity index across productive rearrangements. The source is immuneACCESS, and TCRdb retained only in-frame sequences with V and J called. Part of the clones is not carried over; for the studies checked, unresolved V genes explain less than half of this, and the remainder is unexplained. That table is the source of V, J and clone size, and D and trimming were worked out from the DNA. For this sample there are 200,000 to 250,000 clones; roughly 77% appear just once. 7.5% to 10% of the sample is held by the ten biggest clonotypes.

The source of the sample is a study of blood T cell repertoires in COVID-19 (TCRdb year 2020). In terms of the full investigation: Samples from collaborators originated in the United States, Italy and Spain and spanned both the acute and convalescent phases of COVID-19. The material from the prospective study consisted of cDNA or gDNA derived from T cells, B-cell-depleted T cells, or PBMCs. Subjects who had been exposed to COVID-19, were actively infected with it, or had recovered from it provided the deeply sampled blood TCRbeta repertoires that made up the dataset. The repertoires were released in a freely available public database intended as a resource for research on the immune response to SARS-CoV-2. Samples came from the ongoing ImmuneRACE study (first 160 participants) plus 1,254 subjects from 6 global collaborators. Nearly every sample came with metadata listing a de-identified subject ID, COVID-19 status, age in years and sex. Where available, HLA class I and class II types were obtained from metadata supplied by the sample provider rather than from assay-based typing.

Results the study describes overall, beyond this receptor: Clinical and demographic metadata were provided uncurated, with the amount varying by source and participant.

Sequenced input: PBMCs or T cells enriched from blood (not recorded which). Rearrangement joined TRBV9 to TRBJ1-4; 6 matching bases give a weak D call of TRBD1. This clonotype originated in a middle-aged man who had recovered from COVID-19. In nucleotide form, the sequence is TGTGCCAGCAGCCCGCGGGGGGGGGCGGTTAATGAAAAACTGTTTTTT. It codes for CASSPRGGAVNEKLFF.